The TCR beta chain under discussion was sequenced for a study of post-analysis software for immune sequencing data (dated by TCRdb to the mid-2010s). About the full investigation: Relapsing-remitting, secondary progressive and progressive-relapsing multiple sclerosis were recorded as disease courses, and subtype annotation was lacking for some patients. Patient repertoires were compared against around twelve previously published healthy control repertoires from donors aged roughly 6 to 26 years. A subset of samples was prepared in parallel using single-end sample barcoding, then pooled and co-amplified after Illumina adapter ligation. Study-level results and caveats: The control group was slightly older than the multiple sclerosis patient group. Patients showed significantly higher frequencies than controls for five TRBV segments, among them TRBV5-6, TRBV5-1 and TRBV20-1. When samples were clustered directly using the F measure, samples prepared in the same batch co-clustered strongly, which prompted a batch-effect correction. Significantly lower normalized Chao1 diversity was found in multiple sclerosis patients than in controls, suggesting substantial peripheral T-cell clonal expansion.

The CDR3, cysteine through phenylalanine, is 12 amino acids long. Kept here is only the CDR3 DNA, which spans 36 bases and is read in frame from base 1. Via the germline V gene, CDR1 is SQVTM and CDR2 ANQGSEA. V gives up 8 bases and J gives up 0 bases, and the segment between their germline ends measures 10 bases. TCR beta repertoires were profiled from peripheral blood of about a dozen young patients with multiple sclerosis to demonstrate the VDJtools post-analysis software. The multiple sclerosis patients were children and adolescents ranging in age from roughly 6 to 15 years. Turning to this clonotype: Its antigen is unknown. No clone much larger than this one lies a single base away; base qualities are absent.

Library method: PCR. The instrument was an Illumina HiSeq 2500. To reduce PCR and sequencing biases, unique molecular identifiers were built into the TCR beta cDNA libraries. Approximately 500,000 cDNA molecules were obtained per 1 to 10 million input T cells, so each molecule approximated one T cell. The patient libraries were prepared and sequenced with the same protocol used for the earlier healthy control dataset. Samples belonging to the same batch were prepared together, multiplexed and sequenced on a shared HiSeq lane. Per the original workflow: Raw barcoded reads were processed with MIGEC, discarding single-read molecular identifier groups before consensus assembly and CDR3 extraction. VDJtools was used for post-analysis of the clonotype tables, and diversity was normalized by down-sampling every dataset to the size of the smallest sample. Repertoire overlap clustering matched CDR3 amino acid but not nucleotide sequences to correct batch-related cross-sample contamination. Starting from the raw public reads, TCRdb applied fastp trimming at Q25, assembled clones with MiXCR and retained in-frame beta chains. CDR3 protein duplicates are merged, each entry listing the most common genes and DNA. These V and J calls derive from TCRdb rather than the authors' analysis. In all, the sample holds 820,000 or so distinct CDR3 sequences, and 53% of those were seen once. The ten largest clones capture approximately 4.4% of the sample.

This sequence uses TRBV29-1 and TRBJ2-5; the best D guess is TRBD2, with 5 bases matching. The sequence derives from a girl between 10 and 17 years old with multiple sclerosis. The sequenced sample consisted of blood. The DNA sequence is TGCAGCATTAGGGAGTACCAAGAGACCCAGTACTTC. Its coded protein is CSIREYQETQYF. Outside the CDR3, residues come from the reference TRBV29-1 and TRBJ2-5 proteins, so the full variable domain is: SAVISQKPSRDICQRGTSLTIQCQVDSQVTMMFWYRQQPGQSLTLIATANQGSEATYESGFVIDKFPISRPNLTFSTLTVSNMSPEDSSIYLCSIREYQETQYFGPGTRLLVL.